This TCR beta chain originates from a study of blood T cell repertoires in COVID-19. Method: immunoSEQ multiplex PCR; TCRdb's copy keeps in-frame clones and lacks some. The repertoire holds a few hundred thousand clones, 75% to 90% seen once, with approximately 4% in the top ten. The CDR3 spans 17 residues. Germline V gene sequence: CDR1 MRHNA, CDR2 SNTAGT. V lost 6 bases, J lost 3 bases, and 17 bases stayed unmatched. Material: PBMCs or T cells enriched from blood (not recorded which). The chain recombines TRBV6-4 with TRBJ2-7, with 7 positions matching TRBD1. The sequence derives from a woman in her twenties or thirties who had been exposed to COVID-19. The CDR3 loop is CASRRGADRAGCYEQYF. The CDR3 DNA reads TGTGCCAGCAGAAGAGGGGCCGACAGGGCAGGGTGCTACGAGCAGTACTTC.